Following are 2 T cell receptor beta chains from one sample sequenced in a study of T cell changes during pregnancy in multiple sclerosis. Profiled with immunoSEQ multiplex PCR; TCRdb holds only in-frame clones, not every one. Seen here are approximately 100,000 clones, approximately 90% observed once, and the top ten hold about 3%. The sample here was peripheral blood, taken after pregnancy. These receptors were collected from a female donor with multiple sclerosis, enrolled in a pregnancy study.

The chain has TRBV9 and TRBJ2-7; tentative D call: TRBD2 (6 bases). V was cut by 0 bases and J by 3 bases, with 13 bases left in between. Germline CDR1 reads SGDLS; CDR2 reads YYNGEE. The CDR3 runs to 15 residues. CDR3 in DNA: TGTGCCAGCAGCGTAGTTCCGGGGGTCGGCTACGAGCAGTACTTC. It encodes CASSVVPGVGYEQYF. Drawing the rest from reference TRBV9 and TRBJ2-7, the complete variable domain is DSGVTQTPKHLITATGQRVTLRCSPRSGDLSVYWYQQSLDQGLQFLIQYYNGEERAKGNILERFSAQQFPDLHSELNLSSLELGDSALYFCASSVVPGVGYEQYFGPGTRLTVT.

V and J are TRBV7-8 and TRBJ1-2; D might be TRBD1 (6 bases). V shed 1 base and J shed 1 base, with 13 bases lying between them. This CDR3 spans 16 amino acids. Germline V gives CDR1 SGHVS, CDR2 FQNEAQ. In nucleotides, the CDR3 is TGTGCCAGCAGCTTAGGAGAGGACAGTTATAACTATGGCTACACCTTC. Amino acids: CASSLGEDSYNYGYTF. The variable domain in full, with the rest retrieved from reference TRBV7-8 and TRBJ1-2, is GAGVSQSPRYKVAKRGQDVALRCDPISGHVSLFWYQQALGQGPEFLTYFQNEAQLDKSGLPSDRFFAERPEGSVSTLKIQRTQQEDSAVYLCASSLGEDSYNYGYTFGSGTRLTVV.